This T cell receptor beta chain emerged from a study of CD8 T cells in ankylosing spondylitis. V gave up 5 bases and J gave up 3 bases, with 8 bases separating them. CDR1 and CDR2 from the germline V gene are MGHDK and SYGVNS. The CDR3 has 13 residues. Molecular-barcoded quantitative 5'-RACE produced these TCR beta libraries. One entry per CDR3 protein, called by TCRdb with MiXCR from the 5' RACE reads. Here the sample spans hundreds of thousands of distinct CDR3 sequences, approximately 7.6% being singletons. This clonotype was sampled from a female donor with ankylosing spondylitis or in good health (not recorded which). Input material: blood, either unsorted or a sorted T cell fraction (not recorded which). V and J are TRBV25-1 and TRBJ2-1; D gene ambiguous. CDR3 nucleotides: TGTGCCAGCAGTACGAACCTCTACAATGAGCAGTTCTTC. Translation: CASSTNLYNEQFF.